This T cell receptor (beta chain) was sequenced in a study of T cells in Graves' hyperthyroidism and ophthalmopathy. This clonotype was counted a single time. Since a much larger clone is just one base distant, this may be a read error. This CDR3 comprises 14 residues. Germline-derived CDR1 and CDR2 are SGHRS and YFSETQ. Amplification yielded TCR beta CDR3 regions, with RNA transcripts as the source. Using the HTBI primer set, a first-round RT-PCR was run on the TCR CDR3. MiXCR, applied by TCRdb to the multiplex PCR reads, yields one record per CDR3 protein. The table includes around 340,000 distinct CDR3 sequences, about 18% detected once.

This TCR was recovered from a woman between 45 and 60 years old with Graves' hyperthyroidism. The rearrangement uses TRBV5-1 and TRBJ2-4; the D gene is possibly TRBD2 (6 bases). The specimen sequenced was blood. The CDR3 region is CARSFGDGGNIQYF. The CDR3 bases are TGCGCCAGGAGCTTCGGGGACGGGGGAAACATTCAGTACTTC.